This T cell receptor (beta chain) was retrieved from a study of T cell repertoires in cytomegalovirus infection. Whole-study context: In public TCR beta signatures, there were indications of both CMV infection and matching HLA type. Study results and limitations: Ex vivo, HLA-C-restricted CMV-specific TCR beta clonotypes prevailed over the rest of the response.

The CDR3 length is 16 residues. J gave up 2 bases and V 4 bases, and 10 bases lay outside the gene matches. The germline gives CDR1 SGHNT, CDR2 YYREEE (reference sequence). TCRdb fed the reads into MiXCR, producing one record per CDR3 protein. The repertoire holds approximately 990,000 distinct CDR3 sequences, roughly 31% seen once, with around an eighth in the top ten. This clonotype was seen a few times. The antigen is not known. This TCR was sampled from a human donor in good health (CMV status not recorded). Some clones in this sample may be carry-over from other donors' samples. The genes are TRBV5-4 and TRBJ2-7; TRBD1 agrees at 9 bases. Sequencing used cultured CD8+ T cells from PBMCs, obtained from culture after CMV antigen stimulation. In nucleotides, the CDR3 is TGTGCCAGCAGCCGGGGAGTGGGACAGGGAACCTACGAGCAGTACTTC. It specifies CASSRGVGQGTYEQYF.